This record covers a single T cell receptor beta chain. This record belongs to a study of response to subunit inactivated influenza vaccine. MiXCR was run by TCRdb on the RT-PCR reads, yielding one entry per CDR3 protein. This table has about 700,000 distinct CDR3 sequences, 12% to 15% appearing once. CDR1 is KGHDR, CDR2 SFDVKD, per germline. This CDR3 has 18 residues. The V and J ends lost 3 bases and 3 bases respectively, with 22 bases between them. The V gene is TRBV24-1, the J gene TRBJ2-5; D might be TRBD1 or TRBD2, each matching 6 bases. This material consisted of PBMCs from blood, taken around 14 days before vaccination. This TCR was sampled from a man aged 45-65 years who received an inactivated influenza vaccine. CDR3 amino acids: CATSDPGTSREREETQYF. The DNA of the CDR3 is TGTGCCACCAGTGATCCCGGGACATCGAGGGAGCGGGAAGAGACCCAGTACTTC.